This TCR beta chain is from a study of cytomegalovirus exposure and HLA in healthy donors. As for the study in general: Out of 180 million or so T cells, an earlier analysis found about 100 million unique TCR beta sequences in total.

The CDR3 length is 16 residues. Germline CDR1 and CDR2: SGHRS and YFSETQ. The V segment lost 3 bases and the J segment 6 bases; nucleotides outside the gene matches: 12. The PCR employed 60 Vbeta primers together with 13 Jbeta primers. Sequenced by immunoSEQ multiplex PCR; TCRdb stores in-frame clones only, minus some. This sample yields some 100,000 clones, of which approximately 81% are seen a single time; around 4% belongs to the top ten. Findings and caveats of the study: Later analysis placed DRB1 highest and HLA-C lowest in TCR association rates, which differed by HLA locus. TCR beta V- and J-gene trimming was later associated with a missense DCLRE1C variant.

As regards this clone: What it recognizes is unknown.

The chain uses TRBV5-1 and TRBJ2-1; the match to TRBD1 covers 7 bases. This receptor was obtained from a female donor in good health and CMV-seropositive. The source material was PBMCs. CDR3 residues: CASSYTTGVPSNEQFF. DNA of the CDR3: TGCGCCAGCAGCTACACTACAGGGGTCCCAAGCAATGAGCAGTTCTTC.